Shown below are 25 T cell receptor beta chains from a single sample sequenced in a study of T cell responses to AZD1222 COVID-19 vaccine. Assay used: immunoSEQ multiplex PCR; TCRdb lists only in-frame clones, some missing. The table includes some 63,000 clones, approximately 89% detected once. The sample was peripheral blood, taken 28 days after the second AZD1222 dose. The receptors derive from an adult who received the AZD1222 COVID-19 vaccine.

The chain is built from TRBV9 and TRBJ1-1; the D gene is possibly TRBD1 (6 bases). Germline CDR1 is SGDLS and CDR2 is YYNGEE. This CDR3 is 13 amino acids long. The V gene lost 5 bases and the J gene lost 4 bases, with 12 bases spanning the gap. The CDR3 DNA reads TGTGCCAGCAGGAGACAGGACTCCACTGAAGCTTTCTTT. It encodes CASRRQDSTEAFF.

This rearrangement joins TRBV7-3 to TRBJ1-3; D not resolved. This CDR3 spans 14 amino acids. Germline assignment: CDR1 SGHTA and CDR2 FQGTGA. Deletions cut 6 bases from V and 0 bases from J, with 9 bases between. CDR3 DNA sequence: TGTGCCAGCAGTGTGAGCTCCTCTGGAAACACCATATATTTT. Translated: CASSVSSSGNTIYF.

This clone was picked up one time. The rearrangement uses TRBV19 and TRBJ2-7, with TRBD1 matching 7 bases. Trimming at V came to 4 bases and at J to 1 base, leaving 1 base not matched to a gene. CDR1 is LNHDA, CDR2 SQIVND, per germline (reference sequence). CDR3 length: 13 residues. CDR3 residues: CASSTTGSYEQYF. In DNA form, the CDR3 reads TGTGCCAGTAGTACGACAGGGTCCTACGAGCAGTACTTC.

V and J are TRBV5-1 and TRBJ2-5; 9 positions agree with TRBD1. Germline CDR1 reads SGHRS; CDR2 reads YFSETQ. V dropped 7 bases and J dropped 5; count of bases not matched to a gene: 6. The CDR3 has 13 residues. The CDR3, as DNA: TGCGCCAGCTCACAGGGGGCTTGGGAGACCCAGTACTTC. Translated, it gives CASSQGAWETQYF. Based on the CDR3 plus reference TRBV5-1 and TRBJ2-5, the full variable domain is KAGVTQTPRYLIKTRGQQVTLSCSPISGHRSVSWYQQTPGQGLQFLFEYFSETQRNKGNFPGRFSGRQFSNSRSEMNVSTLELGDSALYLCASSQGAWETQYFGPGTRLLVL.

This chain uses TRBV18 with TRBJ1-1; weak D call: TRBD1 (5 bases). The V end lost 5 bases, the J end lost 1 base, and 8 bases lay between the germline ends. The CDR3 is made up of 13 amino acids. CDR1 is KGHSH, CDR2 LQKENI, per germline. In nucleotides, the CDR3 is TGTGCCAGCTCAGCCGGGGGGAACACTGAAGCTTTCTTT. It is translated as CASSAGGNTEAFF.

The gene calls are TRBV24-1 and TRBJ2-3, with 7 bases lining up with TRBD2. This CDR3 is built from 14 residues. Germline CDR1 is KGHDR and CDR2 is SFDVKD. Germline trimming cut 4 bases from V and 6 bases from J; bases unmatched to any gene: 6. CDR3 DNA: TGTGCCACCAGTGAGGCGGGAGTTCCGGATACGCAGTATTTT. It yields the protein CATSEAGVPDTQYF.

This clone was observed once. V usage is TRBV20-1 and J usage is TRBJ2-7; D might be TRBD1 or TRBD2, each matching 5 bases. The CDR3 has 15 residues. With 3 bases removed from V and 7 bases from J, the gap between germline ends came to 22 bases. Germline V lookup: CDR1 DFQATT, CDR2 SNEGSKA (reference sequence). The CDR3 protein is CSASSPGTRSWEQYF. The CDR3 region has the DNA TGCAGTGCTAGTTCTCCCGGGACGAGGTCGTGGGAGCAGTACTTC.

The genes are TRBV4-1 and TRBJ1-1; D remains ambiguous. Looked up from germline, CDR1 is MGHRA and CDR2 is YSYEKL. CDR3 size: 15 residues. Trimming pared 3 bases from V and 2 bases from J, leaving 13 bases between. In DNA form, the CDR3 reads TGCGCCAGCAGCCAGGGTTGGACGGTTAACACTGAAGCTTTCTTT. It specifies CASSQGWTVNTEAFF.

The V and J genes are TRBV19 and TRBJ2-7; 8 bases line up with TRBD1. The CDR3 has 16 amino acids. The germline V gene has CDR1 LNHDA and CDR2 SQIVND (reference sequence). Germline trimming cut 5 bases from V and 0 bases from J; bases unmatched to any gene: 9. The DNA for the CDR3 is TGTGCCAGTAGTCTCTTGTCAGGGGGCTCCTCCTACGAGCAGTACTTC. Protein product: CASSLLSGGSSYEQYF. Full variable domain (rest looked up from reference TRBV19 and TRBJ2-7): DGGITQSPKYLFRKEGQNVTLSCEQNLNHDAMYWYRQDPGQGLRLIYYSQIVNDFQKGDIAEGYSVSREKKESFPLTVTSAQKNPTAFYLCASSLLSGGSSYEQYFGPGTRLTVT.

The rearrangement links TRBV5-4 to TRBJ1-1; unclear D gene. This CDR3 is 13 amino acids long. Trimming stripped 6 bases from V and 6 bases from J, with 15 bases between. Per the germline V gene, CDR1 is SGHNT and CDR2 is YYREEE (reference sequence). CDR3 bases: TGTGCCAGCACCGATACGGGCCGCGCTGAAGCTTTCTTT. This gives the protein CASTDTGRAEAFF.

This chain joins TRBV11-2 and TRBJ1-1; D is undetermined. The CDR3 extends over 15 amino acids. Trimming took off 1 base at V and 1 base at J, with 10 bases between the two ends. Germline V lookup: CDR1 SGHAT, CDR2 FQNNGV. The CDR3: CASSLGFRENTEAFF. The CDR3 coding sequence is TGTGCCAGCAGCTTAGGGTTTAGGGAGAACACTGAAGCTTTCTTT. The whole variable domain, filled in from reference TRBV11-2 and TRBJ1-1, reads EAGVAQSPRYKIIEKRQSVAFWCNPISGHATLYWYQQILGQGPKLLIQFQNNGVVDDSQLPKDRFSAERLKGVDSTLKIQPAKLEDSAVYLCASSLGFRENTEAFFGQGTRLTVV.

The chain is built from TRBV20-1 and TRBJ2-7; D gene unclear. Per the germline V gene, CDR1 is DFQATT and CDR2 is SNEGSKA (reference sequence). The CDR3 is 11 amino acids. Between the trimmed V and J ends, which lost 4 bases and 5 bases, there was a span of 9 bases. CDR3 sequence reads: CSATTLNEQYF. In DNA form, the CDR3 reads TGCAGTGCTACCACTTTAAACGAGCAGTACTTC.

This rearrangement joins TRBV27 to TRBJ2-4, with D maybe TRBD1 (5 bases). The CDR3 has 16 amino acids. The germline V gene encodes CDR1 MNHEY and CDR2 SMNVEV (reference sequence). Trimming took off 1 base at V and 7 bases at J, with 17 bases between the two ends. For the CDR3, the DNA is TGTGCCAGCAGTTTATTTGACTGGGGCGCTGGGAACATTCAGTACTTC. The encoded protein is CASSLFDWGAGNIQYF.

This chain joins TRBV18 and TRBJ2-5; a possible D gene is TRBD2 (5 bases). The germline V gene encodes CDR1 KGHSH and CDR2 LQKENI. This CDR3 is 14 amino acids long. V gave up 6 bases and J gave up 5 bases, with 16 bases separating them. The CDR3 region has the DNA TGTGCCAGCTCCCTCTTCGAGGGAGTGGAGACCCAGTACTTC. It specifies CASSLFEGVETQYF.

The V gene is TRBV4-2, the J gene TRBJ2-4, with D tentatively TRBD2 (5 bases). The CDR3 covers 14 residues. V dropped 2 bases and J dropped 6 bases, with 11 bases sitting between them. CDR1 is LGHNA and CDR2 is YNFKEQ in the germline V gene. The CDR3 nucleotides are TGTGCCAGCAGCCAAACCGCCGAGGGAAACATTCAGTACTTC. Translation: CASSQTAEGNIQYF.

This clone was seen only once. V and J are TRBV6-5 and TRBJ1-4; 7 bases map to TRBD1. The CDR3 runs 14 residues. The V gene's germline CDR1 is MNHEY and CDR2 SVGAGI. V shed 8 bases and J 7 bases; nucleotides not matched to a gene: 10. CDR3: CASASGTAAEKLFF. CDR3 DNA: TGTGCCAGCGCCTCGGGGACAGCTGCTGAAAAACTGTTTTTT.

This sequence joins TRBV6-5 and TRBJ1-5; D is perhaps TRBD1 (5 bases). V lost 8 bases, J lost 5 bases, and 10 bases lay in between. The CDR3 loop spans 12 amino acids. Germline V gene lookup returns CDR1 MNHEY and CDR2 SVGAGI. As DNA, the CDR3 is TGTGCCAGCGTAGGGGTGGATCAGCCCCAGCATTTT. Amino acids: CASVGVDQPQHF.

On this clone itself: An end of the junction does not agree with germline; a read error may underlie this. This chain links TRBV10-2 with TRBJ2-6, with D unclear. Germline loops: CDR1 WSHSY, CDR2 SAAADI. CDR3 size: 13 residues. CDR3 sequence: CASRESGANVLTF. CDR3 DNA: TGCGCCAGCAGAGAGTCTGGGGCCAACGTCCTGACTTTC.

This clone was observed once. The V call is TRBV19, the J call TRBJ2-7; 7 nucleotides line up with TRBD1. Trimming took 6 bases from V and 3 from J; bases not matched to a gene: 5. Per germline, CDR1 LNHDA and CDR2 SQIVND (reference sequence). The CDR3 sequence is 13 residues long. The CDR3 region has the DNA TGTGCCAGTAGAAACAGGGGCCTCTACGAGCAGTACTTC. Amino acids: CASRNRGLYEQYF.

The chain is built from TRBV30 and TRBJ1-5; D gene uncertain. The CDR3 sequence is 15 residues long. Germline V CDR1 and CDR2: GTSNPN, SVGIG (reference sequence). V gave up 1 base and J gave up 4 bases, with 14 bases separating them. The CDR3 loop reads CAWSAAPGGNQPQHF. The CDR3 nucleotides are TGTGCCTGGAGTGCGGCCCCCGGAGGGAATCAGCCCCAGCATTTT.

The chain combines TRBV6-5 with TRBJ1-1; TRBD1 agrees at 8 bases. V shed 6 bases, J shed 5 bases, and the junction held 11 bases outside the gene matches. The germline CDR1 and CDR2 sequences are MNHEY and SVGAGI. The length of the CDR3 is 15 residues. CDR3 loop: CASSTNDRGGTEAFF. Written as DNA, the CDR3 is TGTGCCAGCAGCACAAATGACAGGGGTGGGACTGAAGCTTTCTTT.

The genes are TRBV5-1 and TRBJ2-3; TRBD2 agrees at 9 bases. CDR3 size: 15 residues. Trimming at V came to 0 bases and at J to 4 bases, leaving 3 bases not matched to a gene. Per germline, CDR1 SGHRS and CDR2 YFSETQ. For the CDR3, the DNA is TGCGCCAGCAGCTTGGGCGGGGGGGCGTCAGATACGCAGTATTTT. Amino acid sequence: CASSLGGGASDTQYF.

This clone showed up just once. The DNA for the CDR3 is TGCGCCAGCAGTGAGCCCATGGGCTTCTCTGAAGCTTTCTTT. Its protein product is CASSEPMGFSEAFF. The chain recombines TRBV10-2 with TRBJ1-1, with no clear D. V gave up 2 bases and J gave up 6 bases, with 13 bases separating them. The CDR3 loop spans 14 amino acids. In germline, CDR1 is WSHSY, CDR2 SAAADI.

The J gene is TRBJ2-3, the V gene TRBV28; D is ambiguous. V lost 3 bases to trimming and J lost 4 bases, with 14 bases between them. The CDR3 length is 15 residues. CDR1 MDHEN and CDR2 SYDVKM come from the germline V gene. The CDR3 coding sequence is TGTGCCAGCAGTTTGTATGGTAGGGATGCAGATACGCAGTATTTT. Translation gives CASSLYGRDADTQYF.

This clone was seen a single time. The CDR3 sequence is CASSQITKTGRPDEQFF. The CDR3 nucleotides read TGTGCCAGCAGTCAGATTACGAAGACAGGGCGTCCTGATGAGCAGTTCTTC. The chain is built from TRBV6-6 and TRBJ2-1; TRBD1 aligns across 7 bases. Per germline, CDR1 MNHNY and CDR2 SVGAGI (reference sequence). V lost 5 bases, J lost 8 bases, and 18 bases stayed unmatched. This CDR3 spans 17 amino acids.